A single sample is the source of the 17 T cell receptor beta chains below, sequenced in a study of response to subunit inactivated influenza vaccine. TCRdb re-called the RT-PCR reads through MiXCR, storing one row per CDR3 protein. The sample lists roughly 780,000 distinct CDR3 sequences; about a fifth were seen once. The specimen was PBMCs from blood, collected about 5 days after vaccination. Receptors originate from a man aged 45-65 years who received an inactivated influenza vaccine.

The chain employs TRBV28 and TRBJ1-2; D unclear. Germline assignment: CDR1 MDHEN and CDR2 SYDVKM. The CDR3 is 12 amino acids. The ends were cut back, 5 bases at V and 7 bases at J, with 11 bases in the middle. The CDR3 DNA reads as TGTGCCAGCAGTCCCCGGGGTCTTGGCTACACCTTC. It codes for CASSPRGLGYTF.

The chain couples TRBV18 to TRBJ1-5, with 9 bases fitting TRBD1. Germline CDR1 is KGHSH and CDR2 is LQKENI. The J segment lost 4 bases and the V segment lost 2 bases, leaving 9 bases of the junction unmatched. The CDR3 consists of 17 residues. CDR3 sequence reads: CASSPNVVTGGNQPQHF. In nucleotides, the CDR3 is TGTGCCAGCTCACCAAACGTCGTGACAGGGGGAAATCAGCCCCAGCATTTT.

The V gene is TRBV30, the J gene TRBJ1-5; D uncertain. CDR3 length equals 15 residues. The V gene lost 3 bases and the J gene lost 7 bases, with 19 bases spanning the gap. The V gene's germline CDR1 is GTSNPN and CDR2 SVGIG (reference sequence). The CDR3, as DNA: TGTGCCTGGAGCCTTGGGTCATACAAAGGGCAGCCCCAGCATTTT. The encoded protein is CAWSLGSYKGQPQHF.

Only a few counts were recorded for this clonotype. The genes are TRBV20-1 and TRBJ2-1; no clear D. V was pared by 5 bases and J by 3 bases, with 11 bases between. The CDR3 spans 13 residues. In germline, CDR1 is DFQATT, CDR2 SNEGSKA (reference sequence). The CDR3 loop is CSAPRRNYNEQFF. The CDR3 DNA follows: TGCAGTGCTCCGCGACGGAACTACAATGAGCAGTTCTTC.

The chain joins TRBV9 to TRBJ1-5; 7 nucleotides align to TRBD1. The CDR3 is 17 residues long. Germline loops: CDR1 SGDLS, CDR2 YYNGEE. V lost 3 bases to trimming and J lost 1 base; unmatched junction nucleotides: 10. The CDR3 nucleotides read TGTGCCAGCAGCGCCTCAAACAGGGGCTGGAGCAATCAGCCCCAGCATTTT. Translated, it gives CASSASNRGWSNQPQHF. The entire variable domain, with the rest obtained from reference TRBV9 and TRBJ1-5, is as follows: DSGVTQTPKHLITATGQRVTLRCSPRSGDLSVYWYQQSLDQGLQFLIQYYNGEERAKGNILERFSAQQFPDLHSELNLSSLELGDSALYFCASSASNRGWSNQPQHFGDGTRLSIL.

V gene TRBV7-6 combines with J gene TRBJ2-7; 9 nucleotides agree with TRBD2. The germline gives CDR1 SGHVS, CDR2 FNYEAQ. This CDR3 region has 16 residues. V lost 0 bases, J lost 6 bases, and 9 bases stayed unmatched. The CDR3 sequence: CASSLASAGGPGEQYF. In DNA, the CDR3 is TGTGCCAGCAGCTTAGCCTCGGCGGGAGGGCCCGGCGAGCAGTACTTC.

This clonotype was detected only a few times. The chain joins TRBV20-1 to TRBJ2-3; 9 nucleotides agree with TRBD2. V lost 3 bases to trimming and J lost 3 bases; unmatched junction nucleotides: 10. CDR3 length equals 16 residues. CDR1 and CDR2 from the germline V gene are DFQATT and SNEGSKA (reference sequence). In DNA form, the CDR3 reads TGCAGTGCTAGTAGCCTAGCGGGGAGGGTAACAGATACGCAGTATTTT. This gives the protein CSASSLAGRVTDTQYF.

This CDR3 reads CASSQGLILQETQYF. The CDR3 coding sequence is TGCGCCAGCAGCCAAGGGTTAATACTACAAGAGACCCAGTACTTC. The chain employs TRBV4-1 and TRBJ2-5; D not certain. Germline V gene sequence: CDR1 MGHRA, CDR2 YSYEKL. The CDR3 contains 15 residues. Trimming removed 1 base from V and 2 bases from J, with 11 bases in between.

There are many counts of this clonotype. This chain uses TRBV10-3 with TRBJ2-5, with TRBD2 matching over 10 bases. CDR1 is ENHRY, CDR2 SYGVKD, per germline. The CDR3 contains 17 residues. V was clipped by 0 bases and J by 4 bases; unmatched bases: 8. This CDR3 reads CAISESIRLAGVETQYF. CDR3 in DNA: TGTGCCATCAGTGAGTCGATACGGCTAGCGGGAGTAGAGACCCAGTACTTC.

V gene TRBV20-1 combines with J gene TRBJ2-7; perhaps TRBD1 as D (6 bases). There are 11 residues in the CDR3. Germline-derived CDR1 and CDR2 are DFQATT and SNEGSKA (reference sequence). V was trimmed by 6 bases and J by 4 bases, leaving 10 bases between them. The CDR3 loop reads CSAQGLYEQYF. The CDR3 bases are TGCAGTGCCCAGGGGTTGTACGAGCAGTACTTC.

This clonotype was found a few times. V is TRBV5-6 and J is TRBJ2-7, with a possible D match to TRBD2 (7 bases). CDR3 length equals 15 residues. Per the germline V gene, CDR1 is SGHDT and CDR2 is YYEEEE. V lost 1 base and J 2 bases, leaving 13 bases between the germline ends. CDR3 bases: TGTGCCAGCAGCTTGCGGGGGGCCCGAACCTACGAGCAGTACTTC. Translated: CASSLRGARTYEQYF.

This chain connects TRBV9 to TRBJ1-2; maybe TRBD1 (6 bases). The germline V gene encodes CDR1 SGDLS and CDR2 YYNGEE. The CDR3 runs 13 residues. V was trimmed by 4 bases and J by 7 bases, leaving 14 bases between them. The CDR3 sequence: CASSLRQAGGYTF. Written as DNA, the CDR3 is TGTGCCAGCAGCCTTCGACAGGCGGGTGGCTACACCTTC.

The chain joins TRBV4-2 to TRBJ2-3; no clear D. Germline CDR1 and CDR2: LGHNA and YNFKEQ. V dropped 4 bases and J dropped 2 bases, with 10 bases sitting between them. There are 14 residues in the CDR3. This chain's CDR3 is CASSPRDTTDTQYF. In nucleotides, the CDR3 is TGTGCCAGCAGCCCAAGAGACACCACAGATACGCAGTATTTT.

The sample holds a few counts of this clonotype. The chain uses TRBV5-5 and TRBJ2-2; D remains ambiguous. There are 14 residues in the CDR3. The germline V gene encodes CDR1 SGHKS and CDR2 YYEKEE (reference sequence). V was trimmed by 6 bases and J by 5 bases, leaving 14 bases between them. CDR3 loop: CASTTIIRTGELFF. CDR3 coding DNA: TGTGCCAGCACCACAATTATACGGACCGGGGAGCTGTTTTTT.

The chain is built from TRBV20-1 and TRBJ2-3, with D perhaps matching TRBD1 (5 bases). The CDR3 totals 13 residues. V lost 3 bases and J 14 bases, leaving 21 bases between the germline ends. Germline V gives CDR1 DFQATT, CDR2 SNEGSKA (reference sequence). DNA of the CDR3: TGCAGTGCTAGGAACTGGGGCCAATCACTATCGTATTTT. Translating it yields CSARNWGQSLSYF.

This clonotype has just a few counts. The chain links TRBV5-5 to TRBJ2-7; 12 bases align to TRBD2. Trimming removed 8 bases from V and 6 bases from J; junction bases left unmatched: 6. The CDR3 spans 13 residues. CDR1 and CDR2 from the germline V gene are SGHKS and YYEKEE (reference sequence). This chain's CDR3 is CASRLAGALEQYF. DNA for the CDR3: TGTGCCAGTCGACTAGCGGGAGCTCTCGAGCAGTACTTC.

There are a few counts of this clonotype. The CDR3 reads CASSLAHLAGGFTGANVLTF. The DNA of the CDR3 is TGTGCCAGCAGCTTAGCGCATCTAGCGGGGGGTTTTACTGGGGCCAACGTCCTGACTTTC. V is TRBV11-1 and J is TRBJ2-6, with 11 bases aligning to TRBD2. Germline V gene sequence: CDR1 SGHAT, CDR2 FQDESV (reference sequence). J was trimmed by 2 bases and V by 0 bases; bases with no gene match: 9. CDR3 length: 20 residues. The full variable domain, its missing parts supplied by reference TRBV11-1 and TRBJ2-6, is EAEVAQSPRYKITEKSQAVAFWCDPISGHATLYWYRQILGQGPELLVQFQDESVVDDSQLPKDRFSAERLKGVDSTLKIQPAELGDSAMYLCASSLAHLAGGFTGANVLTFGAGSRLTVL.